The rows below give T cell receptor beta chains drawn from one sample of a study of T cell clusters in autoimmune cytopenias. TCRdb re-called the multiplex PCR reads and shows each CDR3 protein once, DNA omitted. The sample has about 8,400 distinct CDR3 sequences. Material for sequencing was peripheral blood. Receptor source: a human donor with an autoimmune cytopenia or autoimmune hepatitis (not recorded which). Each CDR3 is given with its conserved first and last residue. The order of the fields is J gene, V gene, clone size, CDR3 protein. Some rows mark clone size as missing; the rest say once, few, many or name a class of expanded clone.

J: TRBJ1-4; V: TRBV20-1; size: NA; CDR3: CSATTPPGQRITTNEKLFF
J: TRBJ1-2; V: TRBV30; size: NA; CDR3: CARYAWNGYTF
J: TRBJ1-1; V: TRBV29-1; size: medium-sized; CDR3: CSVGLGQGNTEAFF
J: TRBJ2-7; V: TRBV20-1; size: NA; CDR3: CSARGAQRNYEQYF
J: TRBJ2-3; V: TRBV6-5; size: medium-sized; CDR3: CASRTNLAGGPEETDTQYF
J: TRBJ2-3; V: TRBV28; size: NA; CDR3: CASSFGGAGDTQYF
J: TRBJ1-2; V: TRBV24-1; size: NA; CDR3: CATSDSSWAGSTYGYTF
J: TRBJ1-2; V: TRBV5-4; size: medium-sized; CDR3: CASSEGRYGYTF
J: TRBJ2-2; V: TRBV30; size: NA; CDR3: CAWGRGVSNTGELFF
J: TRBJ1-5; V: TRBV19; size: NA; CDR3: CASSNPNRASNQPQHF
J: TRBJ2-2; V: TRBV27; size: NA; CDR3: CASSFGQWYTGELFF
J: TRBJ2-7; V: TRBV2; size: NA; CDR3: CASSGFYEQYF
J: TRBJ2-7; V: TRBV12-3/TRBV12-4; size: medium-sized; CDR3: CASSRTVSGQQAYEQYF
J: TRBJ1-2; V: TRBV6-1; size: NA; CDR3: CASSRGQSGTTHNYGYTF
J: TRBJ1-6; V: TRBV12-3/TRBV12-4; size: NA; CDR3: CASSFRDRGSPLHF
J: TRBJ1-1; V: TRBV5-1; size: NA; CDR3: CASSLGLGKYAFF
J: TRBJ2-3; V: TRBV20-1; size: medium-sized; CDR3: CSARDDTSGKTDTQYF
J: TRBJ2-7; V: TRBV13; size: NA; CDR3: CASSPRAGAGYEQYF
J: TRBJ1-1; V: TRBV10-3; size: NA; CDR3: CAIRGGNTEAFF
J: TRBJ2-5; V: TRBV12-3/TRBV12-4; size: medium-sized; CDR3: CASSLGQGETQYF
J: TRBJ1-2; V: TRBV19; size: medium-sized; CDR3: CASSTDRDSYGYTF
J: TRBJ1-1; V: TRBV6-5; size: NA; CDR3: CASSPGNTEAFF